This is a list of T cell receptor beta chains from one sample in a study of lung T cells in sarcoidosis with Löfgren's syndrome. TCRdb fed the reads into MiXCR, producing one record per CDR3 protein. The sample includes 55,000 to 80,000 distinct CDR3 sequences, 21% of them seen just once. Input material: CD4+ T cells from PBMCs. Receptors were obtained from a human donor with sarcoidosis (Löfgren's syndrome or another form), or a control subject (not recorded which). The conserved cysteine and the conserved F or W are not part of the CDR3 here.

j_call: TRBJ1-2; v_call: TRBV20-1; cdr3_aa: SARDQGQGAAGGYT
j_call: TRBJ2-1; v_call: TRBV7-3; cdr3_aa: ASSLLGTGTDSYNEQF
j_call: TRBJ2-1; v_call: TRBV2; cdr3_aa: ASRVVGEQF
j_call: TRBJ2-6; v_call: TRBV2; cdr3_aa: ASTGSGFTNVLT
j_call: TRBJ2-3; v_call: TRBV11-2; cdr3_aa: ASSLDWRQPTGDTQY
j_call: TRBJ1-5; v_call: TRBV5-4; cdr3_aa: ASNRGQGGSSNQPQH
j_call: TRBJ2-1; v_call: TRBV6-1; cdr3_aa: ASSKTGATYNEQF
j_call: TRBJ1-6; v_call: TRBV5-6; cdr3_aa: ASSLETGVNNSPLH
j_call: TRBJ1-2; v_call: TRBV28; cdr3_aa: ASSPWGLGPYGCT
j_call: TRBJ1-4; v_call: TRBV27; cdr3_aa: ASCPGGPLNEKLF
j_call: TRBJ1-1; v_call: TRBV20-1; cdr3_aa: SAEIGTQAF
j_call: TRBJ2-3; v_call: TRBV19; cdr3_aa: ASSISADTQY
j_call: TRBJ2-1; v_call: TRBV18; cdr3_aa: ASSPQAGVGEQF
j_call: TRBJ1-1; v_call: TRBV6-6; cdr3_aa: ASSYSQAVNTEAF
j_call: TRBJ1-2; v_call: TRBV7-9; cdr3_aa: ASSSGRYGQANYGYT
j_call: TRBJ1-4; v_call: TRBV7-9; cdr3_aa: ASSSTRGKGAKLF
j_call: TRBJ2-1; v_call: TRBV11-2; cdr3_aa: ASSSYREPVPNEQF
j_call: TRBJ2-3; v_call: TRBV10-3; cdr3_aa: AISQDVTDTQY
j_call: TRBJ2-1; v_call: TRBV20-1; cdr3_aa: SGPTGGSYNEQF
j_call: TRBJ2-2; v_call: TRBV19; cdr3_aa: ASSMGQFESLNTGELF
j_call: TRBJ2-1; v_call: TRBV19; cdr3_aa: ASSRESSYNEQF
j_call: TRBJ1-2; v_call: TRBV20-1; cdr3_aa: SAPTDSFGYT
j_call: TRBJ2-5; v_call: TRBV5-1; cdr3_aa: ASSSGLARGTQY
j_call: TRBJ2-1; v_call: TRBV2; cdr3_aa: ASCEGLAGYNEQF
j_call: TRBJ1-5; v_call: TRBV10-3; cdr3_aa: AISEGGVNQPQH
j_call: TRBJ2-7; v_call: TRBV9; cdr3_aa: ASSPGTSGRYEQY
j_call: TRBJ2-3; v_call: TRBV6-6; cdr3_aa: ASSYSIRQGDTQY
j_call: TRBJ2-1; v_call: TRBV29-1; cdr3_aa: SVELVAGGMLPYNEQF
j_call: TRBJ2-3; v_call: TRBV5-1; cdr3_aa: ASSVASFTDTQY
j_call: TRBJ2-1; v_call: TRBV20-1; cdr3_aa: SARSGFYNEQF
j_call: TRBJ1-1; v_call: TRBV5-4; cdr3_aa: ASSLRRGVNTEAF
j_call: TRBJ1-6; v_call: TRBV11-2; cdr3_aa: ASSLRDRGSSYNSPLH
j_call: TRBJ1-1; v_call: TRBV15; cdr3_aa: ATSEQGNTEAF
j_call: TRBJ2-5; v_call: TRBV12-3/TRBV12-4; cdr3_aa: ASSGQGLETQY
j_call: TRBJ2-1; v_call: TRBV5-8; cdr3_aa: ASSFYRADNEQF
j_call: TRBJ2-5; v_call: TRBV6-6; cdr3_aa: ASSYLTGQPQETQY
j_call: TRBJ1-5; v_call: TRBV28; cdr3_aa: ASSLGQLNQPQH
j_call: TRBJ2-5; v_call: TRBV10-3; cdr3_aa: AISATFTQETQY
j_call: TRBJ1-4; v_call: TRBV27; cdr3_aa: ASSLLAAPREKLF
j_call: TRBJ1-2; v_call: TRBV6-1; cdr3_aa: ASSEDRIYGYT
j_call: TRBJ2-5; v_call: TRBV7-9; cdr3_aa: ASSSGLAAQETQY
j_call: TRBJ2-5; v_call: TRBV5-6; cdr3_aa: ASSPNRAKPQETQY
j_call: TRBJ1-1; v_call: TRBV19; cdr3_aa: ASTPRFGGTEAF
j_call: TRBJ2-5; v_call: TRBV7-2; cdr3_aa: ASSSTGARETQY
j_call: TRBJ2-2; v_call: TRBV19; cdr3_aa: ASSRGQVTGELF
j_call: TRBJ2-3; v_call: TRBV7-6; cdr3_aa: ASSLDPASTDTQY
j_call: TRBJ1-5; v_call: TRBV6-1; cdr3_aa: ASSEVQPNQPQH
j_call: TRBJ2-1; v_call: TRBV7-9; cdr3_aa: ASSQASGRWEQF
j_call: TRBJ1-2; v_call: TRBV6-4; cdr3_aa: ASSDSPGQVGLYT